Presented here are 6 T cell receptor beta chains from one specimen sequenced in a study of blood T cell repertoires in COVID-19. TCRdb keeps only in-frame clones here, not all; method: immunoSEQ multiplex PCR. The table has about 140,000 clones, approximately 80% seen once. The sample consisted of peripheral blood. The receptors here all came from an elderly woman with active or convalescent COVID-19.

A note on this clone: With a much larger clone just one base away, this may be a read error. The chain carries TRBV27 and TRBJ1-5; 8 bases line up with TRBD1. The germline V gene encodes CDR1 MNHEY and CDR2 SMNVEV (reference sequence). The CDR3 is made up of 13 amino acids. The ends lost 6 bases at V and 6 bases at J; junction bases unmatched: 4. The CDR3 sequence: CASSLQGVQPQHF. CDR3 coding DNA: TGTGCCAGCAGCTTACAGGGGGTTCAGCCCCAGCATTTT.

The J gene is TRBJ2-2, the V gene TRBV19; perhaps TRBD1 as D (6 bases). Looked up from germline, CDR1 is LNHDA and CDR2 is SQIVND (reference sequence). CDR3 size: 16 residues. Trimming shortened V by 4 bases and J by 2 bases, and 14 bases separated the two germline ends. CDR3 DNA sequence: TGTGCCAGTAGTACCACGGACAGAGTTAACACCGGGGAGCTGTTTTTT. This gives the protein CASSTTDRVNTGELFF.

V is TRBV9 and J is TRBJ2-3; 7 bases map to TRBD2. The CDR3 loop spans 15 amino acids. The junction had 4 bases not matched to a gene; V was cut back by 0 bases and J by 3 bases. Germline V gene data show CDR1 as SGDLS and CDR2 as YYNGEE. CDR3 DNA sequence: TGTGCCAGCAGCGTAGCGGGGGGTGGGACAGATACGCAGTATTTT. Translated, it gives CASSVAGGGTDTQYF.

For the CDR3, the DNA is TGTGCCAGCAGCCAAGGTCGACAGGGGAGTTCACCCCTCCACTTT. This translates into CASSQGRQGSSPLHF. The rearrangement links TRBV14 to TRBJ1-6; 8 bases fit TRBD1. CDR1 is SGHDN, CDR2 FVKESK, per germline. Trimming at V came to 1 base and at J to 9 bases, leaving 5 bases not matched to a gene. The CDR3 is 15 amino acids.

This clone was counted only a few times. The chain combines TRBV5-4 with TRBJ2-7; D is undetermined. Germline V gene sequence: CDR1 SGHNT, CDR2 YYREEE (reference sequence). Between the trimmed V and J ends, which lost 1 base and 0 bases, there was a span of 5 bases. This CDR3 is 13 amino acids long. Here the CDR3 reads CASSLTSSYEQYF. For the CDR3, the DNA is TGTGCCAGCAGCTTGACGAGCTCCTACGAGCAGTACTTC.

This chain uses TRBV6-8 with TRBJ1-4, with no clear D. Germline V gives CDR1 MNHGY, CDR2 SAAAGT. The length of the CDR3 is 16 residues. The V gene lost 7 bases and the J gene lost 0 bases, with 15 bases spanning the gap. As DNA, the CDR3 is TGTGCCAGCAATCCCTACGGAGTGGCAACTAATGAAAAACTGTTTTTT. Encoded protein: CASNPYGVATNEKLFF.